This TCR beta chain was recorded in a study of T cell responses to AZD1222 COVID-19 vaccine. Sequencing was performed with immunoSEQ multiplex PCR; in TCRdb, only in-frame clones are kept and a portion is missing. This sample has 200,000 or so clones, with roughly 93% found just once. V shed 5 bases and J 5 bases; nucleotides not matched to a gene: 7. The CDR3 spans 15 residues. Germline V gives CDR1 MNHNY, CDR2 SVGAGI (reference sequence). Sample: peripheral blood, taken on day 0 of AZD1222 vaccination. The chain carries TRBV6-6 and TRBJ2-2, with 8 bases that match TRBD2. The sequence was collected from an adult in good health. Here the CDR3 DNA reads TGTGCCAGCAGTCCGGGACTAGGGATGACCGGGGAGCTGTTTTTT. Amino acids: CASSPGLGMTGELFF.